This T cell receptor (beta chain) was sequenced in a study of OX40 agonist ivuxolimab in advanced cancers. Turning to the study itself: Of mixed ages from roughly 23 to 80 and averaging roughly 66 years, the group was approximately 80% male. Eligibility admitted prior anti-PD-1, anti-PD-L1 or anti-CTLA-4 therapy; 40% to 50% had some. Partial responses were achieved by three patients, of whom one had hepatocellular carcinoma and two had cutaneous melanoma. The study's findings and limits: CD4+ and CD8+ T cells in blood underwent clonal expansion by week 6 at 0.1 to 3.0 mg/kg.

Method: immunoSEQ multiplex PCR; TCRdb's copy keeps in-frame clones and lacks some. The sample has about 70,000 clones, roughly 78% seen once. V shed 5 bases, J shed 1 base, and the junction held 8 bases outside the gene matches. Germline V gene lookup returns CDR1 MDHEN and CDR2 SYDVKM. The CDR3 has 16 residues. This clone has only a few counts. Its target is unknown. The chain is built from TRBV28 and TRBJ2-3; TRBD2 matches 8 bases. Sequenced material: CD4+ or CD8+ T cells sorted from blood, taken in a trial of the OX40 agonist ivuxolimab. The clonotype originates from an adult with an advanced solid tumor such as melanoma, head and neck, liver or kidney cancer. CDR3 amino acids: CASSPPGRGGTDTQYF. CDR3 in DNA: TGTGCCAGCAGTCCCCCGGGGCGGGGGGGCACAGATACGCAGTATTTT.